This T cell receptor (beta chain) was obtained from a study of spatial heterogeneity in lung cancer. TCRdb re-analysed the 5' RACE reads in MiXCR, keeping a single row per CDR3 protein. Among thousands of distinct CDR3 sequences listed, approximately 32% were seen once. This CDR3 has 14 residues. CDR1 SQVTM and CDR2 ANQGSEA come from the germline V gene. The ends were cut back, 1 base at V and 1 base at J, with 10 bases in the middle. Sample time point: sample taken at primary tumor resection. Without sorting, whole RNA was sequenced from tumor, nontumor lung or frozen PBMC. Concerning this clonotype: This beta chain lies outside the target of a library built for alpha chains; its clone size means little.

The source material was PBMCs, sampled at surgery. This receptor was obtained from a female donor with early-stage non-small cell lung cancer. V and J are TRBV29-1 and TRBJ2-5; the D gene is possibly TRBD1 (5 bases). CDR3 bases: TGCAGCGTTGAAGGCAGGGCATCCCAAGAGACCCAGTACTTC. It encodes CSVEGRASQETQYF.